The 19 T cell receptor beta chains given below trace back to one sample, sequenced in a study of T cells in Graves' hyperthyroidism and ophthalmopathy. There were TCR beta CDR3 regions amplified from RNA transcripts. The primer set for the first-round RT-PCR of the TCR CDR3 was HTBI. TCRdb itself ran the multiplex PCR reads through MiXCR, one entry per CDR3 protein. The data contain approximately 570,000 distinct CDR3 sequences, about 20% of them singletons. Sequencing was performed on blood. These receptors were taken from a man aged 40-49 years with Graves' ophthalmopathy.

This rearrangement joins TRBV19 to TRBJ1-2; no reliable D call. Germline CDR1 reads LNHDA; CDR2 reads SQIVND (reference sequence). The CDR3 is 15 amino acids. V lost 3 bases to trimming and J lost 1 base, with 12 bases between them. This CDR3 is CASSIIGRVNYGYTF. Here the CDR3 DNA reads TGTGCCAGTAGTATTATCGGGAGAGTTAACTATGGCTACACCTTC. The full variable domain, in which reference TRBV19 and TRBJ1-2 provide the parts outside the CDR3, is DGGITQSPKYLFRKEGQNVTLSCEQNLNHDAMYWYRQDPGQGLRLIYYSQIVNDFQKGDIAEGYSVSREKKESFPLTVTSAQKNPTAFYLCASSIIGRVNYGYTFGSGTRLTVV.

The V gene is TRBV27, the J gene TRBJ2-7; no firm D call. V was shortened by 5 bases and J by 7 bases, with 12 bases between the two germline ends. Germline V gives CDR1 MNHEY, CDR2 SMNVEV (reference sequence). The CDR3 runs to 12 residues. The CDR3: CASSTDWGEQYF. The CDR3 region has the DNA TGTGCCAGCAGTACTGACTGGGGAGAGCAGTACTTC.

This clonotype was picked up a small number of times. This chain joins TRBV6-2 or TRBV6-3 and TRBJ1-1; no clear D gene. Germline V gene data show CDR1 as MNHEY and CDR2 as SVGEGT. The CDR3 covers 12 residues. Trimming removed 11 bases from V and 4 bases from J, with 14 bases in between. As DNA, the CDR3 is TGTGCCTGGATCGGTGGTCTCACTGAAGCTTTCTTT. It translates to CAWIGGLTEAFF.

This clonotype was seen many times. The V gene is TRBV6-6, the J gene TRBJ1-1; D perhaps matches TRBD1 (5 bases). The CDR3 length is 14 residues. Trimming took off 0 bases at V and 1 base at J, with 6 bases between the two ends. Germline lookup yields CDR1 MNHNY and CDR2 SVGAGI (reference sequence). Here the CDR3 DNA reads TGTGCCAGCAGTTACTCGGACACGAACACTGAAGCTTTCTTT. This sequence encodes CASSYSDTNTEAFF.

As for this clonotype: At one end, the junction sequence differs from germline, possibly due to a read error. The CDR3 nucleotides read TGCGCCAACAGCCAAGACGGCACCGCAACCTACAATGAGCAGTTCTTC. Amino acid sequence: CANSQDGTATYNEQFF. J is TRBJ2-1 and V is TRBV4-3; D gene uncertain. Germline CDR1 is LGHNA and CDR2 is YSLEER. The length of the CDR3 is 16 residues.

This clonotype has a count of ten or more. The V and J genes are TRBV2 and TRBJ2-5; D gene unclear. The CDR3 is made up of 11 amino acids. In germline, CDR1 is SNHLY, CDR2 FYNNEI. Between the trimmed V and J ends, which lost 6 bases and 2 bases, there was a span of 4 bases. CDR3 nucleotide sequence: TGTGCCAGCAGACAGCAAGAGACCCAGTACTTC. It translates to CASRQQETQYF.

On this clonotype: One end of the junction varies from germline; a read error may be responsible. V gene TRBV5-5 combines with J gene TRBJ1-5; D might be TRBD1 (6 bases). This CDR3 region has 14 residues. Germline values: CDR1 SGHKS, CDR2 YYEKEE (reference sequence). In DNA form, the CDR3 reads TGCGCCAGCAGCCAAGTCCGGGGGGCGGGGCCCCAGCATTTT. It translates to CASSQVRGAGPQHF.

The chain recombines TRBV30 with TRBJ2-7; no reliable D call. The ends were cut back, 2 bases at V and 6 bases at J, with 14 bases in the middle. Looked up from germline, CDR1 is GTSNPN and CDR2 is SVGIG (reference sequence). This CDR3 spans 13 amino acids. CDR3 amino acids: CAWSIMGKGEQYF. CDR3 sequence (DNA): TGTGCCTGGAGTATTATGGGAAAGGGCGAGCAGTACTTC.

In this sample, this clonotype turned up many times. This rearrangement joins TRBV3-1 to TRBJ1-3; D is ambiguous. The CDR3 has 12 amino acids. Trimming left V 4 bases short and J 8 bases short, with 9 bases between. Germline V gene lookup returns CDR1 LGHDT and CDR2 YNNKEL (reference sequence). CDR3 nucleotide sequence: TGTGCCAGCAGCCCAACGGAGGACACCATATATTTT. Residues: CASSPTEDTIYF.

This clonotype came up a few times. The chain has TRBV10-3 and TRBJ2-3, with 8 bases that match TRBD2. V lost 8 bases and J lost 4; bases outside the gene matches: 8. CDR3 length equals 14 residues. Germline V gene sequence: CDR1 ENHRY, CDR2 SYGVKD. This CDR3 reads CAIRWREVPDTQYF. CDR3 sequence (DNA): TGTGCCATCCGGTGGCGGGAGGTCCCAGATACGCAGTATTTT.

This clonotype has only one observation. The CDR3 loop is CATSDFKASGNHYNEQFF. CDR3 nucleotides: TGTGCCACCAGTGATTTTAAGGCTAGCGGGAACCACTACAATGAGCAGTTCTTC. V is TRBV24-1 and J is TRBJ2-1; TRBD2 matches at 9 bases. Germline-derived CDR1 and CDR2 are KGHDR and SFDVKD. There are 18 residues in the CDR3. The V gene end was trimmed by 1 base and the J gene end by 3 bases; junction bases not matched to a gene: 9.

This clonotype was observed at least ten times. The gene calls are TRBV18 and TRBJ2-1; 7 nucleotides line up with TRBD2. Germline values: CDR1 KGHSH, CDR2 LQKENI. V lost 3 bases, J lost 5 bases, and 7 bases stayed unmatched. The CDR3 contains 15 residues. The CDR3 is CASSPRGSKDNEQFF. The CDR3 DNA reads as TGTGCCAGCTCACCGCGCGGGAGCAAGGACAATGAGCAGTTCTTC.

This rearrangement joins TRBV12-3 or TRBV12-4 to TRBJ2-5; D gene ambiguous. CDR3 length: 13 amino acids. With 6 bases removed from V and 7 bases from J, the gap between germline ends came to 15 bases. This CDR3 is CASSRGRTGTQYF. As DNA, the CDR3 is TGTGCCAGCAGCCGTGGACGTACTGGGACCCAGTACTTC.

This clonotype showed up just a few times. V is TRBV3-1 and J is TRBJ1-2; D is uncertain. Germline V gene sequence: CDR1 LGHDT, CDR2 YNNKEL (reference sequence). This CDR3 comprises 13 residues. Trimming stripped 0 bases from V and 14 bases from J, with 16 bases between. This chain's CDR3 is CASSQEGITLSTF. CDR3 bases: TGTGCCAGCAGCCAAGAGGGCATAACACTCTCGACCTTC.

This clonotype was recorded a few times. The chain uses TRBV7-2 and TRBJ2-7; TRBD2 agrees at 11 bases. The trim removed 3 bases at V and 3 bases at J, leaving 1 base unmatched. CDR3 length equals 14 residues. Germline CDR1 SGHTA, CDR2 FQGNSA. The CDR3 DNA reads as TGTGCCAGCAGCTTTAGCGGGGGGGACTACGAGCAGTACTTC. Encoded protein: CASSFSGGDYEQYF.

The chain uses TRBV10-3 and TRBJ2-2; 11 nucleotides line up with TRBD1. V lost 10 bases, J lost 6 bases, and 7 bases stayed unmatched. Per the germline V gene, CDR1 is ENHRY and CDR2 is SYGVKD. The CDR3 loop spans 14 amino acids. The CDR3 spells CATGQGAFAGELFF. CDR3 nucleotide sequence: TGTGCCACCGGACAGGGGGCTTTTGCCGGGGAGCTGTTTTTT.

A word on this clonotype: A much more abundant neighbour one base away suggests this may be a read error. Likely a read error: the CDR3 ends without its conserved phenylalanine or tryptophan. This chain links TRBV2 with TRBJ1-4; D unresolved. Per the germline V gene, CDR1 is SNHLY and CDR2 is FYNNEI. This CDR3 has 14 amino acids. V shed 3 bases and J shed 5 bases, with 10 bases lying between them. The CDR3 here is CASSDWAVNEKLFL. DNA for the CDR3: TGTGCCAGCAGTGATTGGGCGGTCAATGAAAAACTGTTTCTT.

This clonotype appeared many times. The chain uses TRBV2 and TRBJ2-2, with D perhaps matching TRBD1 or TRBD2 (5 bases each). V was clipped by 7 bases and J by 2 bases, with 11 bases between them. The CDR3 consists of 14 residues. Germline CDR1 and CDR2: SNHLY and FYNNEI. CDR3 in DNA: TGTGCCAGCAAAACTAGGGGAAACACCGGGGAGCTGTTTTTT. It yields the protein CASKTRGNTGELFF.

This clonotype was seen a few times. The V call is TRBV20-1, the J call TRBJ1-6, with 8 bases lining up with TRBD1. V shed 1 base, J shed 5 bases, and the junction held 4 bases outside the gene matches. The germline CDR1 and CDR2 sequences are DFQATT and SNEGSKA (reference sequence). The CDR3 has 15 amino acids. CDR3 DNA: TGCAGTGCTAGAGTCCGGACAGGGAATAATTCACCCCTCCACTTT. Its protein is CSARVRTGNNSPLHF.